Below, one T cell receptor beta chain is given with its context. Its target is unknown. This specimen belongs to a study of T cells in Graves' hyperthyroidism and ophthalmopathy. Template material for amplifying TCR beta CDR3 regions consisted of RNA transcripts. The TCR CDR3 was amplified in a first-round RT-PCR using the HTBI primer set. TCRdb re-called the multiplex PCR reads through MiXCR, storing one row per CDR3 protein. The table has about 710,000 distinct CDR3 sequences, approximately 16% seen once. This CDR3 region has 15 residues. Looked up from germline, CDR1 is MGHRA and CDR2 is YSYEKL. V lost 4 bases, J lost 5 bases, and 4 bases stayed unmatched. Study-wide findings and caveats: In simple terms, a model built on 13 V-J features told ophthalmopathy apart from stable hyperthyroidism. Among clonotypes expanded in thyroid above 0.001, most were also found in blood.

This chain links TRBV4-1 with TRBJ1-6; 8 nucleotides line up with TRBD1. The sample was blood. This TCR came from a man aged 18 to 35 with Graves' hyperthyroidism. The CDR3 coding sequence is TGCGCCAGCAGCCGGGACAGGCAGAATAATTCACCCCTCCACTTT. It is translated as CASSRDRQNNSPLHF.